A selection of T cell receptor beta chains follows, all from one sample in a study of T cell repertoires in cytomegalovirus infection. MiXCR, run by TCRdb on the reads, gives a single entry per CDR3 protein. Of hundreds of thousands of distinct CDR3 sequences in the sample, roughly 30% were seen once. These receptors have no identified antigens. Sequences were derived from cultured PBMCs, sampled from culture after CMV antigen stimulation. The receptors stem from a human donor in good health (CMV status not recorded). Some clones in this sample may be carry-over from other donors' samples. Each CDR3 is given with its conserved first and last residue. D genes are given only for firm matches. Where a row states a size, it is once, few, many or the class of an expanded clone; other rows omit it.

v_gene	abundance	len	j_gene	d_gene	CDR3aa	CDR3nt
TRBV15	few	17	TRBJ2-1	-	CATSRDLKGSSLNEQFF	TGTGCCACCAGCAGAGATTTAAAGGGGAGTTCTTTGAACGAGCAGTTCTTC
TRBV20-1	few	14	TRBJ2-5	TRBD2	CSARMRERDETQYF	TGCAGTGCTAGGATGCGGGAGCGAGACGAGACCCAGTACTTC
TRBV7-4	-	17	TRBJ1-2	-	CASSLRPGLRNDYGYTF	TGTGCCAGCAGCTTAAGGCCGGGCTTGAGAAACGACTATGGCTACACCTTC
TRBV4-1	few	15	TRBJ1-4	-	CASSQEVATNEKLFF	TGCGCCAGCAGCCAAGAGGTCGCAACTAATGAAAAACTGTTTTTT
TRBV7-9	-	17	TRBJ1-1	-	CASRSPFRDVENTEAFF	TGTGCCAGCCGCTCCCCGTTCAGGGACGTCGAGAACACTGAAGCTTTCTTT
TRBV7-6	few	15	TRBJ1-4	TRBD1	CASSARPGGQGELFF	TGTGCCAGCAGCGCCCGTCCCGGGGGACAGGGAGAACTGTTTTTT
TRBV10-3	few	17	TRBJ1-2	TRBD1	CAISVGRTGIGDYGYTF	TGTGCCATCAGTGTGGGGAGGACAGGGATTGGGGACTATGGCTACACCTTC
TRBV7-2	-	17	TRBJ1-2	TRBD1	CASSLAGGSTGYYGYTF	TGTGCCAGCAGCTTAGCAGGGGGGTCGACAGGGTACTATGGCTACACCTTC
TRBV28	-	15	TRBJ1-6	-	CASSTLEGIGSPLHF	TGTGCCAGCAGTACCCTCGAGGGCATCGGTTCACCCCTCCACTTT
TRBV7-9	few	16	TRBJ2-7	TRBD2	CASSLRSGGPRGEQYF	TGTGCCAGCAGCCTACGGAGCGGGGGCCCCAGGGGCGAGCAGTACTTC
TRBV7-2	many	14	TRBJ1-3	-	CASSLTFSGNTIYF	TGTGCCAGCAGCTTGACGTTCTCTGGAAACACCATATATTTT
TRBV7-2	few	16	TRBJ1-6	-	CASSLRQLSSNSPLHF	TGTGCCAGCAGCTTAAGGCAGCTGTCCTCAAATTCACCCCTCCACTTT
TRBV10-3	few	14	TRBJ2-3	-	CAISVSDLTDTQYF	TGTGCCATCAGTGTATCGGACTTAACAGATACGCAGTATTTT
TRBV6-5	-	14	TRBJ1-1	TRBD1	CASSYQGGENEAFF	TGTGCCAGCAGTTACCAGGGGGGGGAGAATGAAGCTTTCTTT
TRBV2	-	16	TRBJ2-6	TRBD1	CASSRDRVSGANVLTF	TGTGCCAGCTCCCGGGACAGAGTCTCTGGGGCCAACGTCCTGACTTTC
TRBV6-1	-	13	TRBJ1-2	-	CATAGRINYGYTF	TGTGCCACCGCCGGCAGGATCAACTATGGCTACACCTTC
TRBV5-4	-	14	TRBJ2-5	-	CASSGAVTDETQYF	TGTGCCAGCAGTGGCGCGGTAACGGACGAGACCCAGTACTTC
TRBV19	few	16	TRBJ2-1	-	CASRSLTRGIYNEQFF	TGTGCCAGTAGGTCTCTCACCCGGGGGATTTACAATGAGCAGTTCTTC
TRBV4-3	-	15	TRBJ1-1	TRBD1	CASSQDQGVNTEAFF	TGCGCCAGCAGCCAAGATCAGGGGGTGAACACTGAAGCTTTCTTT
TRBV7-2	-	16	TRBJ1-2	-	CASSLVGGRGNYGYTF	TGTGCCAGCAGCTTAGTAGGGGGGCGCGGGAACTATGGCTACACCTTC